This entry is about one T cell receptor (beta chain). The repertoire was sequenced with immunoSEQ multiplex PCR; TCRdb's copy has only in-frame clones and lacks some. The sample comprises hundreds of thousands of clones, around 89% of which are singletons, and 8% to 10% rests with the top ten. This record belongs to a study of blood T cell repertoires in COVID-19. About the research overall: The analysed material was cDNA or gDNA that came from T cells, B-cell-depleted T cells, or PBMCs.

Germline trimming cut 4 bases from V and 0 bases from J; bases unmatched to any gene: 1. The germline V gene has CDR1 LNHDA and CDR2 SQIVND (reference sequence). The CDR3 length is 15 residues. The material sequenced was PBMCs or T cells enriched from blood (not recorded which). This sequence joins TRBV19 and TRBJ2-1, with TRBD1 matching over 9 bases. This receptor was taken from a man aged 35-49 years who had recovered from COVID-19. CDR3 DNA sequence: TGTGCCAGTAGTAGGGACAGGGTCTCCTACAATGAGCAGTTCTTC. It is translated as CASSRDRVSYNEQFF.